This TCR beta chain was recorded in a study of T cell changes during pregnancy in multiple sclerosis. The data were produced by immunoSEQ multiplex PCR, yet TCRdb's version contains in-frame clones alone and is incomplete. Counted here are 35,000 to 40,000 clones, roughly 85% occurring once; the ten biggest clones make up 0.9% to 1.5%. Unmatched junction bases numbered 11, after V lost 6 bases and J lost 0 bases. The germline V gene has CDR1 LNHNV and CDR2 YYDKDF (reference sequence). The CDR3 is 16 amino acids. The TCR originated in a female donor with multiple sclerosis, enrolled in a pregnancy study. The chain joins TRBV15 to TRBJ2-7, with TRBD2 matching 7 bases. Sample: CD4+ T cells from peripheral blood mononuclear cells, taken before pregnancy. The CDR3 coding sequence is TGTGCCACCAGTTCCCTGACTAGCAGATACTCCTACGAGCAGTACTTC. Translating gives CATSSLTSRYSYEQYF.